These 20 T cell receptor beta chains were sequenced from one sample in a study of CD8 T cells in Susac syndrome. Random hexamers were used to reverse transcribe an amount of about 0.45 to 1 ug RNA. TCRdb redid the calling of the immunoSEQ multiplex PCR reads with MiXCR, one entry per CDR3 protein. The data hold about 47,000 distinct CDR3 sequences, with 80% to 95% observed a single time. Sequencing input: CD8+ T cells from PBMCs. The receptors were sampled from a human donor in good health.

The gene calls are TRBV7-9 and TRBJ1-4; the D gene is possibly TRBD1 (5 bases). V was cut by 1 base and J by 8 bases, with 11 bases left in between. This CDR3 contains 14 residues. The germline CDR1 and CDR2 sequences are SEHNR and FQNEAQ (reference sequence). CDR3 amino acids: CASSLVQGGEKLFF. CDR3 in DNA: TGTGCCAGCAGCTTAGTGCAGGGTGGCGAAAAACTGTTTTTT.

This chain connects TRBV19 to TRBJ1-4; D gene unclear. Germline CDR1 reads LNHDA; CDR2 reads SQIVND (reference sequence). The CDR3 consists of 12 residues. V shed 10 bases and J shed 10 bases, with 16 bases lying between them. CDR3: CATSDGGGKLFF. DNA of the CDR3: TGTGCCACCTCGGACGGCGGCGGAAAACTGTTTTTT.

J is TRBJ1-5 and V is TRBV7-9; weak D call: TRBD1 (6 bases). Per the germline V gene, CDR1 is SEHNR and CDR2 is FQNEAQ (reference sequence). V lost 0 bases and J lost 7, with 19 bases in between. This CDR3 region has 17 residues. The CDR3 sequence: CASSLAGGQEVAQPQHF. The DNA of the CDR3 is TGTGCCAGCAGCTTAGCGGGGGGGCAAGAGGTTGCACAGCCCCAGCATTTT.

This sequence joins TRBV27 and TRBJ1-1; D perhaps matches TRBD1 (5 bases). V lost 0 bases to trimming and J lost 4 bases, with 9 bases between them. CDR1 and CDR2 (germline): MNHEY, SMNVEV (reference sequence). CDR3 length: 14 amino acids. This CDR3 reads CASSLSQGGTEAFF. CDR3 DNA: TGTGCCAGCAGTTTATCCCAGGGCGGCACTGAAGCTTTCTTT.

In the case of this clonotype: One junction end does not reproduce the germline sequence, and a read error may be involved. The rearrangement uses TRBV6-5 and TRBJ1-1; no firm D call. Germline V gene sequence: CDR1 MNHEY, CDR2 SVGAGI. The CDR3 sequence is 13 residues long. CDR3 protein: CASTAGVDTEVFF. The CDR3 DNA sequence: TGTGCCAGCACCGCCGGGGTCGACACTGAAGTTTTCTTT.

The DNA for the CDR3 is TGTGCCAGCAGCTTTTCGGGAGCGGGCTCCTACGAGCAGTACTTC. Protein: CASSFSGAGSYEQYF. The chain is built from TRBV7-9 and TRBJ2-7; D is possibly TRBD2 (6 bases). CDR1 is SEHNR, CDR2 FQNEAQ, per germline (reference sequence). Trimming removed 3 bases from V and 0 bases from J, with 12 bases in between. This CDR3 contains 15 residues.

This clonotype is a singleton in its sample. The rearrangement uses TRBV7-4 and TRBJ1-1, with D perhaps matching TRBD1 (6 bases). The CDR3 has 18 residues. Germline V lookup: CDR1 SGHVT, CDR2 SQSDAQ. The V end was cut by 2 bases, the J end by 5 bases, with 24 bases between. This CDR3 reads CASSLTLKRGAPGTEAFF. The CDR3 DNA reads TGTGCCAGCAGCTTAACCCTGAAGCGGGGGGCACCTGGGACTGAAGCTTTCTTT. The full variable domain, its missing parts supplied by reference TRBV7-4 and TRBJ1-1, is GAGVSQSPRYKVAKRGRDVALRCDSISGHVTLYWYRQTLGQGSEVLTYSQSDAQRDKSGRPSGRFSAERPERSVSTLKIQRTEQGDSAVYLCASSLTLKRGAPGTEAFFGQGTRLTVV.

The J gene is TRBJ2-5, the V gene TRBV6-1; TRBD1 agrees at 10 bases. The CDR3 totals 16 residues. Trimming removed 3 bases from V and 4 bases from J; junction bases left unmatched: 8. Germline assignment: CDR1 MNHNS and CDR2 SASEGT. The CDR3 coding sequence is TGTGCCAGCAGTGATACCCGGGACAGGGGACGAGAGACCCAGTACTTC. It codes for CASSDTRDRGRETQYF.

The genes are TRBV7-9 and TRBJ2-7, with D possibly matching TRBD2 (5 bases). The V gene's germline CDR1 is SEHNR and CDR2 FQNEAQ (reference sequence). The CDR3 consists of 15 residues. The germline V and J ends were trimmed by 1 base and 6 bases, with 16 bases remaining between them. The CDR3 DNA reads TGTGCCAGCAGCTTAGGGGAGTATTCCCTACTCGAGCAGTACTTC. Its translation is CASSLGEYSLLEQYF.

This clonotype was found a few times. The CDR3 DNA sequence: TGTGCCAGCAGTGACGGGATTTCCTACGAGCAGTACTTC. This translates into CASSDGISYEQYF. The chain employs TRBV3-1 and TRBJ2-7; D possibly corresponds to TRBD2 (5 bases). There are 13 residues in the CDR3. Germline assignment: CDR1 LGHDT and CDR2 YNNKEL (reference sequence). Trimming left V 6 bases short and J 1 base short, with 10 bases between.

The chain recombines TRBV7-8 with TRBJ2-7; D gene unclear. Germline loops: CDR1 SGHVS, CDR2 FQNEAQ. V was cut by 5 bases and J by 4 bases, with 6 bases left in between. This CDR3 comprises 11 residues. CDR3 amino acids: CASSPQYEQYF. Here the CDR3 DNA reads TGTGCCAGCAGCCCGCAGTACGAGCAGTACTTC.

J is TRBJ2-5 and V is TRBV6-2 or TRBV6-3, with D uncertain. V was pared by 2 bases and J by 8 bases, with 6 bases between. The germline gives CDR1 MNHEY, CDR2 SVGEGT. The CDR3 sequence is 11 residues long. CDR3 region: CASSYPSTQYF. CDR3 coding DNA: TGTGCCAGCAGTTACCCGTCAACCCAGTACTTC.

The rearrangement joins TRBV27 to TRBJ2-7, with 8 bases that match TRBD2. With V trimmed by 2 bases and J by 5 bases, 5 bases remained unmatched. The germline V gene has CDR1 MNHEY and CDR2 SMNVEV (reference sequence). The CDR3 loop spans 14 amino acids. The CDR3 nucleotides read TGTGCCAGCAGTTTAGAACTAGCGGACCACGAGCAGTACTTC. Amino acid sequence: CASSLELADHEQYF.

The V gene is TRBV2, the J gene TRBJ2-2, with a weak D call TRBD2 (5 bases). Germline V gene sequence: CDR1 SNHLY, CDR2 FYNNEI. V was cut by 0 bases and J by 0 bases, with 11 bases left in between. The CDR3 totals 17 residues. The CDR3 nucleotides read TGTGCCAGCAGTGAAGCCGCAGGACTGTCGAACACCGGGGAGCTGTTTTTT. Its protein is CASSEAAGLSNTGELFF.

CDR3 loop: CASSSRGQGSAYEQYF. CDR3 DNA: TGTGCCAGCAGCTCTAGGGGACAGGGTTCGGCCTACGAGCAGTACTTC. The chain uses TRBV12-3 or TRBV12-4 and TRBJ2-7, with 9 nucleotides matching TRBD1. The CDR3 spans 16 residues. V lost 6 bases, J lost 2 bases, and 11 bases stayed unmatched.

The chain uses TRBV7-9 and TRBJ2-7; 9 bases are a match to TRBD2. The CDR3 covers 17 residues. Per germline, CDR1 SEHNR and CDR2 FQNEAQ (reference sequence). The V segment lost 8 bases and the J segment 2 bases; nucleotides outside the gene matches: 16. The CDR3 spells CASGGGAGGRKAYEQYF. The CDR3 nucleotides are TGTGCCAGCGGCGGGGGAGCGGGAGGCCGCAAAGCCTACGAGCAGTACTTC.

The V and J genes are TRBV6-5 and TRBJ1-1; D is unclear. V lost 2 bases and J 1 base, leaving 5 bases between the germline ends. The CDR3 is made up of 13 amino acids. The germline V gene has CDR1 MNHEY and CDR2 SVGAGI. CDR3 coding DNA: TGTGCCAGCAGTTACAACACGAACACTGAAGCTTTCTTT. Translated: CASSYNTNTEAFF.

This CDR3 is CASSMVGGGNTEAFF. CDR3 in DNA: TGTGCCAGTAGTATGGTTGGGGGAGGAAACACTGAAGCTTTCTTT. The chain links TRBV19 to TRBJ1-1; D might be TRBD1 (5 bases). Per germline, CDR1 LNHDA and CDR2 SQIVND (reference sequence). Trimming cost V 3 bases and J 2 bases, with 13 bases left between them. The CDR3 sequence is 15 residues long. The complete variable domain, with remaining parts taken from reference TRBV19 and TRBJ1-1, reads DGGITQSPKYLFRKEGQNVTLSCEQNLNHDAMYWYRQDPGQGLRLIYYSQIVNDFQKGDIAEGYSVSREKKESFPLTVTSAQKNPTAFYLCASSMVGGGNTEAFFGQGTRLTVV.

The gene calls are TRBV30 and TRBJ2-7; 9 bases align to TRBD1. The CDR3 totals 13 residues. V shed 2 bases and J 7 bases; nucleotides not matched to a gene: 6. The germline V gene has CDR1 GTSNPN and CDR2 SVGIG (reference sequence). The CDR3 region is CAWSRTGVREQYF. Here the CDR3 DNA reads TGTGCCTGGAGTCGGACAGGGGTCCGGGAGCAGTACTTC.

The rearrangement joins TRBV7-8 to TRBJ1-5, with D possibly TRBD1 on 5 matching bases. CDR3 length: 15 residues. V dropped 5 bases and J dropped 5 bases, with 16 bases sitting between them. Per the germline V gene, CDR1 is SGHVS and CDR2 is FQNEAQ. This CDR3 reads CASSPRASADQPQHF. The CDR3 DNA is TGTGCCAGCAGCCCCAGGGCTTCGGCGGATCAGCCCCAGCATTTT. Full variable domain (outside the CDR3, taken from reference TRBV7-8 and TRBJ1-5): GAGVSQSPRYKVAKRGQDVALRCDPISGHVSLFWYQQALGQGPEFLTYFQNEAQLDKSGLPSDRFFAERPEGSVSTLKIQRTQQEDSAVYLCASSPRASADQPQHFGDGTRLSIL.